A single sample is the source of the 22 T cell receptor beta chains below, sequenced in a study of CD8+ T cells in alopecia areata. Reverse transcribed after extraction, RNA yielded cDNA as the sequencing template. The assay was immunoSEQ multiplex PCR, and TCRdb's table has in-frame clones only and misses some. The sample has around 300,000 clones, roughly 63% seen once; the top ten hold around 0.92%. Treatment given: oral pan-JAK inhibitor, 5-10 mg twice daily. The material sequenced was CD4+ T cells sorted from blood, taken between weeks 51 and 54, from a patient treated with tofacitinib. These receptors were obtained from a human donor with alopecia areata.

This clone has more than one count but fewer than ten. The CDR3 loop reads CAISEAFGGWDSPLHF. The CDR3 DNA follows: TGTGCCATCAGTGAGGCCTTCGGAGGCTGGGATTCACCCCTCCACTTT. The chain is built from TRBV10-3 and TRBJ1-6; D not certain. V was clipped by 2 bases and J by 8 bases, with 16 bases between them. The germline V gene has CDR1 ENHRY and CDR2 SYGVKD. The CDR3 consists of 16 residues.

This clone was detected once. This chain links TRBV7-6 with TRBJ2-5; 9 bases are a match to TRBD2. This CDR3 contains 15 residues. V lost 5 bases, J lost 2 bases, and 6 bases stayed unmatched. Germline lookup yields CDR1 SGHVS and CDR2 FNYEAQ. The CDR3 reads CASSLSSGVQETQYF. The CDR3 nucleotides read TGTGCCAGCAGCCTATCTAGCGGGGTTCAAGAGACCCAGTACTTC.

V gene TRBV5-1 combines with J gene TRBJ2-5; D perhaps matches TRBD2 (6 bases). The germline CDR1 and CDR2 sequences are SGHRS and YFSETQ. The V end was cut by 0 bases, the J end by 5 bases, with 11 bases between. The CDR3 length is 14 residues. CDR3 nucleotide sequence: TGCGCCAGCAGCTTGGGAGCGGGCGCGGAGACCCAGTACTTC. Translation: CASSLGAGAETQYF.

The J gene is TRBJ2-1, the V gene TRBV30; 14 nucleotides line up with TRBD2. The V segment lost 3 bases and the J segment 0 bases; nucleotides outside the gene matches: 4. The CDR3 extends over 17 amino acids. Germline CDR1 is GTSNPN and CDR2 is SVGIG (reference sequence). The CDR3 here is CAWSGTSGGYSYNEQFF. The CDR3 DNA follows: TGTGCCTGGAGCGGGACTAGCGGGGGCTACTCCTACAATGAGCAGTTCTTC.

The genes are TRBV7-8 and TRBJ2-5, with TRBD1 matching over 10 bases. With 8 bases clipped from V and 3 bases from J, the junction kept 6 bases outside the gene matches. The germline V gene has CDR1 SGHVS and CDR2 FQNEAQ. CDR3 size: 14 residues. The CDR3 is CASERGQGKETQYF. The CDR3, as DNA: TGTGCCAGCGAAAGGGGACAGGGGAAAGAGACCCAGTACTTC.

This clone was observed a handful of times. V usage is TRBV7-9 and J usage is TRBJ1-6; 7 bases agree with TRBD1. Germline values: CDR1 SEHNR, CDR2 FQNEAQ (reference sequence). The CDR3 sequence is 14 residues long. Trimming cost V 7 bases and J 7 bases; bases outside gene matches: 7. CDR3 coding DNA: TGTGCCAGCACCAAGGGGACAGCGAATTCACCCCTCCACTTT. This sequence encodes CASTKGTANSPLHF.

This clone appeared a single time. CDR3 coding DNA: TGTGCCAGCAGCCAAGTAGTGTGGGGCGAAAAACTGTTTTTT. Protein product: CASSQVVWGEKLFF. The chain carries TRBV4-2 and TRBJ1-4, with D possibly TRBD1 on 5 matching bases. Looked up from germline, CDR1 is LGHNA and CDR2 is YNFKEQ. V was cut by 1 base and J by 8 bases, with 11 bases left in between. The CDR3 spans 14 residues.

The chain links TRBV5-1 to TRBJ2-1; D is possibly TRBD1 (6 bases). Deletions cut 5 bases from V and 8 bases from J, with 14 bases between. CDR1 is SGHRS, CDR2 YFSETQ, per germline. The CDR3 contains 13 residues. As DNA, the CDR3 is TGCGCCAGCAGAACCGCCCCAGGGGATGAGCAGTTCTTC. This codes for CASRTAPGDEQFF.

J is TRBJ1-1 and V is TRBV12-5; no definite D call. Germline loops: CDR1 LGHNT, CDR2 FRNRAP. V dropped 2 bases and J dropped 2 bases, with 3 bases sitting between them. The length of the CDR3 is 12 residues. CDR3 bases: TGTGCTAGTGGTTTGCACAACACTGAAGCTTTCTTT. It codes for CASGLHNTEAFF.

In nucleotides, the CDR3 is TGTGCCAGCAGCAGCCCAGGGCACTATGGCTACACCTTC. It is translated as CASSSPGHYGYTF. V and J are TRBV5-4 and TRBJ1-2, with D possibly being TRBD1 (5 bases). The CDR3 extends over 13 amino acids. Trimming removed 4 bases from V and 3 bases from J, with 10 bases in between. Looked up from germline, CDR1 is SGHNT and CDR2 is YYREEE (reference sequence).

In this sample, this clone turned up a few times. This sequence joins TRBV30 and TRBJ2-3, with D tentatively TRBD2 (6 bases). Germline CDR1 and CDR2: GTSNPN and SVGIG (reference sequence). The V gene lost 5 bases and the J gene lost 4 bases, with 7 bases spanning the gap. CDR3 length equals 11 residues. The CDR3 spells CAWGDSDTQYF. The CDR3 DNA reads TGTGCCTGGGGGGACTCAGATACGCAGTATTTT.

CDR3 sequence reads: CAWSRRQETQYF. The CDR3 DNA reads as TGTGCCTGGAGTCGGCGCCAAGAGACCCAGTACTTC. This rearrangement joins TRBV30 to TRBJ2-5; unclear D gene. The CDR3 runs 12 residues. Trimming removed 2 bases from V and 1 base from J, with 5 bases in between. Per the germline V gene, CDR1 is GTSNPN and CDR2 is SVGIG (reference sequence).

This clone was recorded a few times. The chain uses TRBV7-2 and TRBJ2-3, with 8 bases lining up with TRBD2. With 2 bases clipped from V and 5 bases from J, the junction kept 0 bases outside the gene matches. CDR3 length: 13 amino acids. Germline V gene sequence: CDR1 SGHTA, CDR2 FQGNSA. As DNA, the CDR3 is TGTGCCAGCAGCTTAAGCGGGGGAGATACGCAGTATTTT. The encoded protein is CASSLSGGDTQYF. The full variable domain, in which reference TRBV7-2 and TRBJ2-3 provide the parts outside the CDR3, is GAGVSQSPSNKVTEKGKDVELRCDPISGHTALYWYRQSLGQGLEFLIYFQGNSAPDKSGLPSDRFSAERTGGSVSTLTIQRTQQEDSAVYLCASSLSGGDTQYFGPGTRLTVL.

This clone came up a few times. The rearrangement links TRBV6-5 to TRBJ2-4; 7 positions match TRBD1. CDR3 length equals 15 residues. Germline V gene data show CDR1 as MNHEY and CDR2 as SVGAGI. V lost 6 bases, J lost 0 bases, and 5 bases stayed unmatched. DNA for the CDR3: TGTGCCAGCAGGGGGACAGTCCTAGCCAAAAACATTCAGTACTTC. Protein sequence: CASRGTVLAKNIQYF.

This clone appeared once. J is TRBJ2-3 and V is TRBV4-2; D is unclear. The CDR3 has 13 amino acids. Germline loops: CDR1 LGHNA, CDR2 YNFKEQ. Between the trimmed V and J ends, which lost 0 bases and 3 bases, there was a span of 4 bases. CDR3 region: CASSQERTDTQYF. The CDR3 coding sequence is TGTGCCAGCAGCCAAGAGCGGACAGATACGCAGTATTTT.

This clone appeared once. This CDR3 reads CASSYSSTEAFF. DNA of the CDR3: TGTGCCAGCAGTTACTCGAGCACTGAAGCTTTCTTT. The chain recombines TRBV6-5 with TRBJ1-1; D not certain. Germline loops: CDR1 MNHEY, CDR2 SVGAGI. The CDR3 sequence is 12 residues long. The V gene lost 0 bases and the J gene lost 4 bases, with 3 bases spanning the gap.

This clone was recorded many times. The chain carries TRBV5-4 and TRBJ2-1; 7 bases line up with TRBD1. The CDR3 loop spans 14 amino acids. CDR1 SGHNT and CDR2 YYREEE come from the germline V gene (reference sequence). V trimming: 4 bases; J trimming: 8 bases; junction bases outside the gene matches: 9. The CDR3 DNA reads as TGTGCCAGCAGCCTCGGGACAGACGGCTATGAGCAGTTCTTC. Amino acid sequence: CASSLGTDGYEQFF.

The chain links TRBV9 to TRBJ2-1; D not resolved. Germline loops: CDR1 SGDLS, CDR2 YYNGEE. Trimming pared 7 bases from V and 0 bases from J, leaving 11 bases between. There are 14 residues in the CDR3. The CDR3 DNA reads as TGTGCCAGCGCTCCCCAATCCTCCTACAATGAGCAGTTCTTC. This gives the protein CASAPQSSYNEQFF.

The chain recombines TRBV7-9 with TRBJ2-3; D uncertain. Trimming took off 1 base at V and 2 bases at J, with 10 bases between the two ends. This CDR3 has 15 amino acids. Germline-derived CDR1 and CDR2 are SEHNR and FQNEAQ (reference sequence). CDR3 nucleotides: TGTGCCAGCAGCTTAGAGGATGCAGCCACAGATACGCAGTATTTT. As protein: CASSLEDAATDTQYF.

The chain couples TRBV27 to TRBJ2-7; the D call may be TRBD1 or TRBD2 (6 bases each). V lost 3 bases and J 7 bases, leaving 13 bases between the germline ends. This CDR3 has 13 residues. Germline V gene sequence: CDR1 MNHEY, CDR2 SMNVEV (reference sequence). The CDR3 loop reads CASSFGGGSEQYF. CDR3 coding DNA: TGTGCCAGCAGTTTTGGAGGGGGTAGTGAGCAGTACTTC.

For this clone: Germline and junction disagree at one end, which may indicate a read error. The CDR3 DNA is TGTACCAGCAGCCAACACAGGGGGCGGTATAATTCACCCCTCCACTTT. Protein product: CTSSQHRGRYNSPLHF. The V and J genes are TRBV7-9 and TRBJ1-6, with TRBD1 matching over 9 bases. This CDR3 is 16 amino acids long. From germline, CDR1 is SEHNR and CDR2 FQNEAQ (reference sequence).

V gene TRBV29-1 combines with J gene TRBJ1-2; no definite D call. Trimming cost V 6 bases and J 10 bases, with 18 bases left between them. The germline V gene encodes CDR1 SQVTM and CDR2 ANQGSEA. CDR3 length: 12 residues. The CDR3 spells CSVLTGRRVYTF. The DNA of the CDR3 is TGCAGCGTGTTGACCGGGCGTCGCGTCTACACCTTC.